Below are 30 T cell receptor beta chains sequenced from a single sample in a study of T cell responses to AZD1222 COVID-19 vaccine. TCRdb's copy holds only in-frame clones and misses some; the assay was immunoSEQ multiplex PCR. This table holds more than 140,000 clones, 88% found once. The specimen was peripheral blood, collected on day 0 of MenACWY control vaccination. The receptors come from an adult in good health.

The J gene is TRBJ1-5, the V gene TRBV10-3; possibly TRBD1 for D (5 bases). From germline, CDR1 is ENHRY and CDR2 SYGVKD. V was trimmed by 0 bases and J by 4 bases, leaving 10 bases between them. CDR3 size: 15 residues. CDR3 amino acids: CAISESSGGNQPQHF. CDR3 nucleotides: TGTGCCATCAGTGAGTCGTCGGGGGGTAATCAGCCCCAGCATTTT.

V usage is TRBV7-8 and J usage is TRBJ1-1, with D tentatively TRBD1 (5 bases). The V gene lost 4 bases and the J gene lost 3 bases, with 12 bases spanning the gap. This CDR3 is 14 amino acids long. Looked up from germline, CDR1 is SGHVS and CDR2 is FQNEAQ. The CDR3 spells CASSSAGRHTEAFF. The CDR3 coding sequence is TGTGCCAGCAGCTCGGCAGGGAGGCACACTGAAGCTTTCTTT.

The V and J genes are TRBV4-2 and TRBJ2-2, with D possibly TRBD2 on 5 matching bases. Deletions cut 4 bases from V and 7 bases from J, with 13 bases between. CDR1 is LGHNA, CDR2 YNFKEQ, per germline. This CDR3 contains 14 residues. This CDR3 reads CASSPEGRNGELFF. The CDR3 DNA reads TGTGCCAGCAGCCCCGAGGGTAGGAACGGGGAGCTGTTTTTT.

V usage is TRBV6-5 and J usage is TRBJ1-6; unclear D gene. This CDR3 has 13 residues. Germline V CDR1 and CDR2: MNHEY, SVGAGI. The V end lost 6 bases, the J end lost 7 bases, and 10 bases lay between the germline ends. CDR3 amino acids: CASREGLNSPLHF. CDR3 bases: TGTGCCAGCAGGGAGGGTCTAAATTCACCCCTCCACTTT.

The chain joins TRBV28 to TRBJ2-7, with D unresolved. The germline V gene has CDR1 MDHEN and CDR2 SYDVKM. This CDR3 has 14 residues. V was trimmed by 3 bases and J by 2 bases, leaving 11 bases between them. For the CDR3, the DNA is TGTGCCAGCAGTTTTGTAGGCCAAACCTACGAGCAGTACTTC. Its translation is CASSFVGQTYEQYF.

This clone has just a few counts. CDR3 nucleotide sequence: TGTGCCAGCAGCCCCCGGGGCGGTTCGCGCTCCTACGAGCAGTACTTC. It translates to CASSPRGGSRSYEQYF. The chain recombines TRBV7-2 with TRBJ2-7; TRBD1 or TRBD2 may be the D gene (5 bases each). Germline CDR1 and CDR2: SGHTA and FQGNSA. Trimming removed 5 bases at V and 0 bases at J, with 17 bases between. This CDR3 has 16 amino acids.

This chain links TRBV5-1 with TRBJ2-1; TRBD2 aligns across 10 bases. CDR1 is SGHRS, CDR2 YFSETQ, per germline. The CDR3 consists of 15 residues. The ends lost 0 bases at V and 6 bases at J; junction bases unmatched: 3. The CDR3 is CASSLELAGFNEQFF. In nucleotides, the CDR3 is TGCGCCAGCAGCTTGGAACTAGCGGGATTCAATGAGCAGTTCTTC.

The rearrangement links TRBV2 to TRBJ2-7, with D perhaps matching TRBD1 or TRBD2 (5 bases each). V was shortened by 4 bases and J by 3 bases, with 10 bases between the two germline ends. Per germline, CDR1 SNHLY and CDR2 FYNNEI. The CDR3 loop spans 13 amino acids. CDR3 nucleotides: TGTGCCAGCAGTGGGGGACCCTACTACGAGCAGTACTTC. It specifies CASSGGPYYEQYF.

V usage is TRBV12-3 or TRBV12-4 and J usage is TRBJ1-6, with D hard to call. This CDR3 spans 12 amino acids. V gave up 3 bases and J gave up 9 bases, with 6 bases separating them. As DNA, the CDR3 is TGTGCCAGCAGTTTCAAACTTTCACCCCTCCACTTT. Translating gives CASSFKLSPLHF.

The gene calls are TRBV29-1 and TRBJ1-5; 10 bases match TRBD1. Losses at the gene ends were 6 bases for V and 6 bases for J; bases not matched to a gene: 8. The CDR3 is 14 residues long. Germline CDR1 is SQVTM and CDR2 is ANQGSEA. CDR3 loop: CSVGTGVGGQPQHF. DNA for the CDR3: TGCAGCGTCGGGACAGGGGTGGGCGGTCAGCCCCAGCATTTT. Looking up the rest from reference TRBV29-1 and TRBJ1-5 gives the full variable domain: SAVISQKPSRDICQRGTSLTIQCQVDSQVTMMFWYRQQPGQSLTLIATANQGSEATYESGFVIDKFPISRPNLTFSTLTVSNMSPEDSSIYLCSVGTGVGGQPQHFGDGTRLSIL.

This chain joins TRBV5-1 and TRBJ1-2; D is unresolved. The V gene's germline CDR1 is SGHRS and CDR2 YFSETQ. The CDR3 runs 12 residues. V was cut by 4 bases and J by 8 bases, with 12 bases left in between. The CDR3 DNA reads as TGCGCCAGCAGCCGCGAGGGTTGGGGCTACACCTTC. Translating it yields CASSREGWGYTF.

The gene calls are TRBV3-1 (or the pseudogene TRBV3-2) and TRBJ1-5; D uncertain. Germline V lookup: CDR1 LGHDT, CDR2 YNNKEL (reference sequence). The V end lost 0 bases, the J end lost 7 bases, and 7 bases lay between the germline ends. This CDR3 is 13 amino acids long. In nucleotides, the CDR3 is TGTGCCAGCAGCCAAGACGTGGCCCAGCCCCAGCATTTT. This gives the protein CASSQDVAQPQHF.

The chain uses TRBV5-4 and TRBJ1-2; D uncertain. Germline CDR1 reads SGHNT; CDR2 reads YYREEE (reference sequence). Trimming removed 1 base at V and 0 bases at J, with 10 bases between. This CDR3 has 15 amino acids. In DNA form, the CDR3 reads TGTGCCAGCAGCTTGCCCACAATTTCTAACTATGGCTACACCTTC. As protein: CASSLPTISNYGYTF.

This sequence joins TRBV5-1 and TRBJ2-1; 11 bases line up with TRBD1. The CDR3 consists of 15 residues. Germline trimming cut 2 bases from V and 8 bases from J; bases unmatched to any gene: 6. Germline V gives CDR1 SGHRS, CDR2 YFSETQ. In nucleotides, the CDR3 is TGCGCCAGCAGCTTCCGGGGACAGGGGGATGATGAGCAGTTCTTC. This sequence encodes CASSFRGQGDDEQFF.

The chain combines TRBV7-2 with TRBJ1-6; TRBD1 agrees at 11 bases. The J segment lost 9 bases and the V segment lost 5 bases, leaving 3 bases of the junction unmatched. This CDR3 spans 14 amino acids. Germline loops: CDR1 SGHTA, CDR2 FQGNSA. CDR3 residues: CASSPGTGGSPLHF. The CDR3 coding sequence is TGTGCCAGCAGCCCCGGGACAGGGGGTTCACCCCTCCACTTT.

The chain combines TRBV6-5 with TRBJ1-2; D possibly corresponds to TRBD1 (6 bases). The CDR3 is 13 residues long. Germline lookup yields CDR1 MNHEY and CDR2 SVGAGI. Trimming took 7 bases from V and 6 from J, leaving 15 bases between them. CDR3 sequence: CASKGGRDHGYTF. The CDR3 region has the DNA TGTGCCAGCAAGGGGGGCCGGGATCATGGCTACACCTTC.

This chain's CDR3 is CASRRGQLNTEAFF. The CDR3 DNA follows: TGTGCCAGCAGGCGTGGACAGCTGAACACTGAAGCTTTCTTT. The V and J genes are TRBV28 and TRBJ1-1; D is perhaps TRBD1 (6 bases). Trimming took off 6 bases at V and 0 bases at J, with 11 bases between the two ends. The CDR3 sequence is 14 residues long. Germline lookup yields CDR1 MDHEN and CDR2 SYDVKM.

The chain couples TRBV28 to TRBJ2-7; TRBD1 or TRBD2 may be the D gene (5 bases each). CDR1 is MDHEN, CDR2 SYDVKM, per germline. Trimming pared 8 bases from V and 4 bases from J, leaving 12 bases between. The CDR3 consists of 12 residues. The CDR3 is CASLGTKYEQYF. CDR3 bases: TGTGCCAGCCTAGGGACGAAATACGAGCAGTACTTC.

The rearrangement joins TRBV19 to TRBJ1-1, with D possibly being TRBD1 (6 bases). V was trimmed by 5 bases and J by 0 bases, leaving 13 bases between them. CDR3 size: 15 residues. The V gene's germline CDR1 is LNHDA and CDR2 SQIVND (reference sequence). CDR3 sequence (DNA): TGTGCCAGTAGTCGTTTGGACAGCATGAACACTGAAGCTTTCTTT. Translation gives CASSRLDSMNTEAFF.

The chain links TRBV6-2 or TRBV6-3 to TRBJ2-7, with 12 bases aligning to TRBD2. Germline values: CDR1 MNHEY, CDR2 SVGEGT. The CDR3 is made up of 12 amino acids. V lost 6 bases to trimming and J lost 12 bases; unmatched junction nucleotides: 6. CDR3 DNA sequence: TGTGCCAGCAGCCAATCTAGCGGGAGGGTGTACTTC. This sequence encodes CASSQSSGRVYF.

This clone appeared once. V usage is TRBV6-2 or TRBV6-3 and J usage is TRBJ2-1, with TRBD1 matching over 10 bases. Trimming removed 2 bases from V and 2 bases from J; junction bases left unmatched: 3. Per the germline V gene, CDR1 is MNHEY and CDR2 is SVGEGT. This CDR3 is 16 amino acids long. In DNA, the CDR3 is TGTGCCAGCAGTTACCGACAGGGGGCAGCCTACAATGAGCAGTTCTTC. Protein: CASSYRQGAAYNEQFF.

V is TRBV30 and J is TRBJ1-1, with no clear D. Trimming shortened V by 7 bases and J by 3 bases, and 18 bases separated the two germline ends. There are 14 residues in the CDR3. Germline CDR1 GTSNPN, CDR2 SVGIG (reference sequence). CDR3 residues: CASTLLVPDTEAFF. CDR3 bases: TGTGCCTCAACTCTACTTGTCCCCGACACTGAAGCTTTCTTT.

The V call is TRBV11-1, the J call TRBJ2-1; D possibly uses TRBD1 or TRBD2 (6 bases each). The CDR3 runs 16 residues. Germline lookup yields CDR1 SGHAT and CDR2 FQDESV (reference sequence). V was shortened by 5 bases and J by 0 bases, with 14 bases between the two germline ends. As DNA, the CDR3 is TGTGCCAGCAGCCCCGGCGGGACAAACTCCTACAATGAGCAGTTCTTC. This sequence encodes CASSPGGTNSYNEQFF.

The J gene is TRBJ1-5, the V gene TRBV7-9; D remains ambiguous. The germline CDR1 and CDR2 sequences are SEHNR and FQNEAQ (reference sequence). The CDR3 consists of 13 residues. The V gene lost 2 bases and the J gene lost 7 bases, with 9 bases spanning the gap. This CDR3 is CASSLNVGQPQHF. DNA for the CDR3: TGTGCCAGCAGCTTAAACGTGGGCCAGCCCCAGCATTTT.

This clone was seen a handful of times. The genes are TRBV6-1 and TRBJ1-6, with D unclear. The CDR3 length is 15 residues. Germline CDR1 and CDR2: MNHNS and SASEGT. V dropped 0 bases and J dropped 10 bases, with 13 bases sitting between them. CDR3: CASSEAPWEVSPLHF. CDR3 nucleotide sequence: TGTGCCAGCAGTGAAGCACCGTGGGAGGTGTCACCCCTCCACTTT.

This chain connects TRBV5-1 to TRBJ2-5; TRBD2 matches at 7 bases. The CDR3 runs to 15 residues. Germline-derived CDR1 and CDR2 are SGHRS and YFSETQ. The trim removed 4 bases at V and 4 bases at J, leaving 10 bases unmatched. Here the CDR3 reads CASSPLSGVGETQYF. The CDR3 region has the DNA TGCGCCAGCAGCCCACTGAGCGGGGTGGGAGAGACCCAGTACTTC. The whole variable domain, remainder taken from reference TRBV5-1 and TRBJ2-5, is KAGVTQTPRYLIKTRGQQVTLSCSPISGHRSVSWYQQTPGQGLQFLFEYFSETQRNKGNFPGRFSGRQFSNSRSEMNVSTLELGDSALYLCASSPLSGVGETQYFGPGTRLLVL.

The CDR3 reads CATSALGYGYTF. The CDR3 DNA is TGTGCCACCAGTGCCCTGGGGTATGGCTACACCTTC. The J gene is TRBJ1-2, the V gene TRBV24-1; D not resolved. CDR1 is KGHDR and CDR2 is SFDVKD in the germline V gene. Between the trimmed V and J ends, which lost 5 bases and 5 bases, there was a span of 8 bases. The CDR3 extends over 12 amino acids.

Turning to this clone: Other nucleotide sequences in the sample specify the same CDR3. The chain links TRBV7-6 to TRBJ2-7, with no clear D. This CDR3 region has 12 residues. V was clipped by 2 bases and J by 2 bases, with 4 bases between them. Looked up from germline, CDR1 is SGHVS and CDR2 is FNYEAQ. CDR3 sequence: CASSLNTYEQYF. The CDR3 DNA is TGTGCCAGCAGCTTAAACACCTACGAGCAGTACTTC. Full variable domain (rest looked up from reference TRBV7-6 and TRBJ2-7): GAGVSQSPRYKVTKRGQDVALRCDPISGHVSLYWYRQALGQGPEFLTYFNYEAQQDKSGLPNDRFSAERPEGSISTLTIQRTEQRDSAMYRCASSLNTYEQYFGPGTRLTVT.

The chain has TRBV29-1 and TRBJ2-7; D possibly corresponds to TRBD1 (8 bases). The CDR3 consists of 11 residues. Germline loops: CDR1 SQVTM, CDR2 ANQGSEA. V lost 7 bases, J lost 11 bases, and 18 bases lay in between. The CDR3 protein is CSGGQGGLEYF. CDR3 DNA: TGCAGCGGCGGACAGGGAGGGTTGGAGTACTTC.

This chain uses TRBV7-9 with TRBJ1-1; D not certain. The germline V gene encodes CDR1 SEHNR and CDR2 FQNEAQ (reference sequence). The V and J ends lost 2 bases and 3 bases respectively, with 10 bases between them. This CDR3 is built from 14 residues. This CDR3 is CASSLFGSHTEAFF. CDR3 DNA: TGTGCCAGCAGCTTATTTGGCAGCCACACTGAAGCTTTCTTT.